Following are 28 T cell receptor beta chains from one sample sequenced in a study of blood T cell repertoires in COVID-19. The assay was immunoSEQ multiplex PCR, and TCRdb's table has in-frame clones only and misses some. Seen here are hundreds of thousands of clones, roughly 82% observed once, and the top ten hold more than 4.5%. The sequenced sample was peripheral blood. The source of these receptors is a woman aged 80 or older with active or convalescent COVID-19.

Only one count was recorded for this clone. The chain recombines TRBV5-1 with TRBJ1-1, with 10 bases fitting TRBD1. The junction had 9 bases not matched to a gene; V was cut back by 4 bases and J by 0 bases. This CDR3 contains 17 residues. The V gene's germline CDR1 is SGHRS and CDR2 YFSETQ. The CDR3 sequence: CASSPFAGTGVNTEAFF. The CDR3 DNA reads TGCGCCAGCAGCCCGTTTGCCGGGACAGGGGTGAACACTGAAGCTTTCTTT.

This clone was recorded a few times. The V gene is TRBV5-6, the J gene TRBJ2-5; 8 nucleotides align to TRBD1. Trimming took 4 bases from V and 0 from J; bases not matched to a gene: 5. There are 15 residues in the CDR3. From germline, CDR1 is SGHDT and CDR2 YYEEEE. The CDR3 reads CASSTRDRYQETQYF. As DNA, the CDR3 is TGTGCCAGCAGCACCCGGGACAGGTACCAAGAGACCCAGTACTTC.

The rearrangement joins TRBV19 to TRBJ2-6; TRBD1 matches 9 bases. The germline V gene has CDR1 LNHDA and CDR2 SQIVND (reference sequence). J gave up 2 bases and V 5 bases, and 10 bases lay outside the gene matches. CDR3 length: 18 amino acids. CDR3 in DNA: TGTGCCAGTAGTGCGAACACAGGGGGCGCAGCTGGGGCCAACGTCCTGACTTTC. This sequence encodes CASSANTGGAAGANVLTF.

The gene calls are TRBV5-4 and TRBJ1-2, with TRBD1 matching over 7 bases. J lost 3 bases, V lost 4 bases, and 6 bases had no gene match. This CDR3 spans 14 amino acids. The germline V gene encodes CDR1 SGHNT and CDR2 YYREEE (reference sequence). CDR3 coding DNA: TGTGCCAGCAGCGTAGACAGGGTGGACTATGGCTACACCTTC. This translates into CASSVDRVDYGYTF.

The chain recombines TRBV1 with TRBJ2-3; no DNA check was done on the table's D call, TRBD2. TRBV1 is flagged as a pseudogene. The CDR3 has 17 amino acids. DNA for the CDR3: TGCACCAGCAGCCAAGATCTAGGACTAGCGGTACCAGATACGCAGTATTTT. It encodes CTSSQDLGLAVPDTQYF.

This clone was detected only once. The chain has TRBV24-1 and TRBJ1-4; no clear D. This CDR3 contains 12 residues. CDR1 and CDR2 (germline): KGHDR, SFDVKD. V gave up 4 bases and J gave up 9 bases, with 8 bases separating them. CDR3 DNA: TGTGCCACCAGTGACTCCGGTAAAAAACTGTTTTTT. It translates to CATSDSGKKLFF.

CDR3 sequence: CASSLAEGEQFF. CDR3 coding DNA: TGCGCCAGCAGCTTGGCCGAGGGTGAGCAGTTCTTC. The chain employs TRBV5-1 and TRBJ2-1; TRBD2 is a possible D gene (5 bases). The V gene lost 0 bases and the J gene lost 9 bases, with 7 bases spanning the gap. This CDR3 is built from 12 residues. The germline V gene encodes CDR1 SGHRS and CDR2 YFSETQ.

CDR3 sequence: CASSSKEGRQPQHF. The CDR3 coding sequence is TGTGCCAGCTCATCAAAGGAGGGGAGGCAGCCCCAGCATTTT. This sequence joins TRBV18 and TRBJ1-5, with TRBD1 as a possible D gene (5 bases). Per the germline V gene, CDR1 is KGHSH and CDR2 is LQKENI. This CDR3 region has 14 residues. V gave up 5 bases and J gave up 7 bases, with 15 bases separating them.

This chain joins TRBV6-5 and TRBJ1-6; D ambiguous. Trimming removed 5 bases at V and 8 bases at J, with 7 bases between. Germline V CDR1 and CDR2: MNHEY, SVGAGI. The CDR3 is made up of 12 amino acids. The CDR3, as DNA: TGTGCCAGCAGTCGCGGGGATTCACCCCTCCACTTT. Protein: CASSRGDSPLHF.

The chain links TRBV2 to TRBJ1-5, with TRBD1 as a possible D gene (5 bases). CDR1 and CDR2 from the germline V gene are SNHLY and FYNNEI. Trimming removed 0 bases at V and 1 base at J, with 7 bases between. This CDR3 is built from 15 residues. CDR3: CASSEARGSNQPQHF. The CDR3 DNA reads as TGTGCCAGCAGTGAAGCGCGGGGCAGCAATCAGCCCCAGCATTTT. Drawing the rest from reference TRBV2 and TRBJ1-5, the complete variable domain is EPEVTQTPSHQVTQMGQEVILRCVPISNHLYFYWYRQILGQKVEFLVSFYNNEISEKSEIFDDQFSVERPDGSNFTLKIRSTKLEDSAMYFCASSEARGSNQPQHFGDGTRLSIL.

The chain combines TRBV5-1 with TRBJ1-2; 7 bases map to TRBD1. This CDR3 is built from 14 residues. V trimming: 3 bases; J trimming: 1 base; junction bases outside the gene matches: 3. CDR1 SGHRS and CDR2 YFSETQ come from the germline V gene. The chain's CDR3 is CASSSGQINYGYTF. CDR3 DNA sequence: TGCGCCAGCAGCTCGGGACAGATTAACTATGGCTACACCTTC.

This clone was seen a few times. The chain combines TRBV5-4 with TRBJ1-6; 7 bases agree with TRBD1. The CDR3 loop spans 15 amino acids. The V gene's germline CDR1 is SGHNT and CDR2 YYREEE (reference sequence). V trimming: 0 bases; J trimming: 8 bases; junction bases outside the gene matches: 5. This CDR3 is CASSLAGRGYSPLHF. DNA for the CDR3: TGTGCCAGCAGCTTGGCCGGCAGGGGGTATTCACCCCTCCACTTT.

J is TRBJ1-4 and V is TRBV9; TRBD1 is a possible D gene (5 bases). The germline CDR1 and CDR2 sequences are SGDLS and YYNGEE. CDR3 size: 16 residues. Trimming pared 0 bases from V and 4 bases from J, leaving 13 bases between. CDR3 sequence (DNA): TGTGCCAGCAGCGTAGGATCAGGGATGATTAATGAAAAACTGTTTTTT. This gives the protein CASSVGSGMINEKLFF.

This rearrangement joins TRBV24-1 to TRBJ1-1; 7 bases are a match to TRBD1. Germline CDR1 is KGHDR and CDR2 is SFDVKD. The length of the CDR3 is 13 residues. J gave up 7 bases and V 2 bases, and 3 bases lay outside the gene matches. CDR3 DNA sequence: TGTGCCACCAGTGATTCCCACAGGGGTGAAGCTTTCTTT. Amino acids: CATSDSHRGEAFF.

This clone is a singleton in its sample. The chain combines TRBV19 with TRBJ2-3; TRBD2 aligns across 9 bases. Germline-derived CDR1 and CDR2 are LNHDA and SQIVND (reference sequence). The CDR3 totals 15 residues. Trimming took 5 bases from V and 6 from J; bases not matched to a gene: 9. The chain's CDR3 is CASSAPRREGDTQYF. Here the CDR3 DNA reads TGTGCCAGTAGTGCGCCCCGGCGGGAGGGGGATACGCAGTATTTT. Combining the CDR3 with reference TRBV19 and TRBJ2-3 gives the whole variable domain DGGITQSPKYLFRKEGQNVTLSCEQNLNHDAMYWYRQDPGQGLRLIYYSQIVNDFQKGDIAEGYSVSREKKESFPLTVTSAQKNPTAFYLCASSAPRREGDTQYFGPGTRLTVL.

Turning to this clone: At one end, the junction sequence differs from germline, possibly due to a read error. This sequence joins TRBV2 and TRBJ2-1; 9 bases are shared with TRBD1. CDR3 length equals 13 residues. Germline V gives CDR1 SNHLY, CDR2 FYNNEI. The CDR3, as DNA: TGTGCCAGCATCTCGGGACAGGGAGGCTTGGGAGTCTTC. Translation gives CASISGQGGLGVF.

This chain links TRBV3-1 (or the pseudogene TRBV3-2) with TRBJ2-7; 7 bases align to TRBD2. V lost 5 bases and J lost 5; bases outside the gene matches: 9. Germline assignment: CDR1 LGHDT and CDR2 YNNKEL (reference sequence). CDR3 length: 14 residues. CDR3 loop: CASSTYGGRNEQYF. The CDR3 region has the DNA TGTGCCAGCAGCACCTACGGGGGGAGGAACGAGCAGTACTTC.

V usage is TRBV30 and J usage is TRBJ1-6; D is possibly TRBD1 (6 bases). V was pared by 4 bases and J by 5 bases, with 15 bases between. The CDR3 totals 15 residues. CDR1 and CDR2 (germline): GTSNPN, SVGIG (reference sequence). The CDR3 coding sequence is TGTGCCTGGACCCTTCAGGGGAGTGATAATTCACCCCTCCACTTT. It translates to CAWTLQGSDNSPLHF.

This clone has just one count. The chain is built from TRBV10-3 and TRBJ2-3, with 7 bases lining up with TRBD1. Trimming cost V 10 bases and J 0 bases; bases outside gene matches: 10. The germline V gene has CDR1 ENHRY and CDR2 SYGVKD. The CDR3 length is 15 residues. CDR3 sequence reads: CATTPEGASTDTQYF. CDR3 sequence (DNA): TGTGCCACCACCCCTGAGGGGGCTAGCACAGATACGCAGTATTTT.

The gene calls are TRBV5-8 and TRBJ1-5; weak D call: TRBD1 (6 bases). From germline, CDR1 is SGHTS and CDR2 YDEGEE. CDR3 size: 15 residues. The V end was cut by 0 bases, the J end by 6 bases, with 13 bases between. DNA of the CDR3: TGTGCCAGCAGCTTGGAAGGGGGGGGTCGTCAGCCCCAGCATTTT. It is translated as CASSLEGGGRQPQHF.

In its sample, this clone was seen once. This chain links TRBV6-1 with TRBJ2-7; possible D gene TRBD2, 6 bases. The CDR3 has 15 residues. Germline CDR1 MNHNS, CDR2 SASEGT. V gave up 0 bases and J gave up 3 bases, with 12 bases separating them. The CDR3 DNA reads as TGTGCCAGCAGTGAAGCGGCAGGGAGGAACTACGAGCAGTACTTC. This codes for CASSEAAGRNYEQYF.

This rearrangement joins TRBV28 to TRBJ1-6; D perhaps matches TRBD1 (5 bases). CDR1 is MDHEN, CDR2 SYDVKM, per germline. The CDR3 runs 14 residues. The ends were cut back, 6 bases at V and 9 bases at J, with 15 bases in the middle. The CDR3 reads CASRTRGVSSPLHF. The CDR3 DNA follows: TGTGCCAGCAGGACCCGGGGGGTTAGTTCACCCCTCCACTTT.

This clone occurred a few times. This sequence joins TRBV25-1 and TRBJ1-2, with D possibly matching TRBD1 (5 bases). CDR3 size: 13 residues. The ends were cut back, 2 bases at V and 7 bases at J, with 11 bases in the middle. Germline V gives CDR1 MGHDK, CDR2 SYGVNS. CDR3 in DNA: TGTGCCAGCAGTGAACTAGACAGATCTGGCTACACCTTC. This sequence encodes CASSELDRSGYTF.

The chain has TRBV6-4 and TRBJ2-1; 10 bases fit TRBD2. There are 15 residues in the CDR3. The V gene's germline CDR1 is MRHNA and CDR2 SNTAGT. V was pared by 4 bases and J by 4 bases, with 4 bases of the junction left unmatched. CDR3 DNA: TGTGCCAGCAGTGCCGGGACTAGCGTTTACAATGAGCAGTTCTTC. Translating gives CASSAGTSVYNEQFF.

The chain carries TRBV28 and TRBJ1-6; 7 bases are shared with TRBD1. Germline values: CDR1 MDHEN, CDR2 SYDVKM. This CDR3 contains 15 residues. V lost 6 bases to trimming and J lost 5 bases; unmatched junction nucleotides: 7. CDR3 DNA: TGTGCCAGCAGATCCGGGACAGCAGATAATTCACCCCTCCACTTT. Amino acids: CASRSGTADNSPLHF.

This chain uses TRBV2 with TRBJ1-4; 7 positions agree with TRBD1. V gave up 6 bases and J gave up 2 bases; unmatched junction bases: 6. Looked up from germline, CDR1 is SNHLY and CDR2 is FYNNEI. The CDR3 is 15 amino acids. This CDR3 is CASRAQQGTNEKLFF. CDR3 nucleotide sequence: TGTGCCAGCAGGGCCCAACAGGGGACTAATGAAAAACTGTTTTTT.

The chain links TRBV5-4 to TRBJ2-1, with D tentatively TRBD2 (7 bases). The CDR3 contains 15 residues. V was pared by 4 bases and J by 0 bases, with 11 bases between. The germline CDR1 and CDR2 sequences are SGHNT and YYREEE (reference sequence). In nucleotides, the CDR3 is TGTGCCAGCAGCAACGGGGGGCGCTCCTACAATGAGCAGTTCTTC. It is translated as CASSNGGRSYNEQFF.

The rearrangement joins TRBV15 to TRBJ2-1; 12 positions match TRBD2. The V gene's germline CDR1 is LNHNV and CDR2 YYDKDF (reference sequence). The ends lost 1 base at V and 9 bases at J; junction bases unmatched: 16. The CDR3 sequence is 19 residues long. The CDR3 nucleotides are TGTGCCACCAGCAGAGTCCGGCACCGACTAGCGGGAGATGGAATTGAGCAGTTCTTC. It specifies CATSRVRHRLAGDGIEQFF.